The text below deals with one T cell receptor beta chain. Its binding antigen is unknown. Base qualities are not provided; no much larger clone lies one nucleotide away. The label giving this sample's time point can be read as: pretreatment peripheral blood. A cohort of around 29 patients with locally advanced or metastatic urothelial carcinoma, treated at Memorial Sloan Kettering on a trial protocol, was included. Peripheral blood mononuclear cells were collected pretreatment and during treatment, with between 1 and 8 total time points per patient. The Qiagen DNeasy Blood extraction kit was used to purify genomic DNA from total PBMCs and from tumor samples. PBMCs were collected pretreatment and during treatment and were isolated and stored as previously described. Each PCR received spiked-in synthetic TCR analog templates so that absolute template abundance could be estimated from read counts. The immunoSEQ assay used bias-controlled V and J gene primers to amplify TCRbeta CDR3 regions from genomic DNA. Rearranged TCRbeta segments were sequenced at approximately 20X coverage. In the authors' own workflow: Clustering was used to correct sequencing errors, and CDR3s were annotated against IMGT so that V, D and J genes could be assigned. Only productive TCRbeta rearrangements were used in downstream analyses, excluding out-of-frame or stop-codon sequences. To compute clonality, Shannon entropy was normalized by the log of the number of unique productive sequences and then subtracted from one. Fisher's exact test with Benjamini-Hochberg correction, at a threshold of adjusted p below 0.01, was used to find clones that differed between time points or between blood and tumor. TCRdb retrieved this table from immuneACCESS and kept in-frame rearrangements only. Not all clones are present; in checked studies, unresolved V genes account for under half, and no reason is known for the remainder. V, J and clone size were drawn from that table, and D and trimming were deduced from the DNA. The sample table contains 90,000 or so clones; only one count was recorded for around 87% of them. Jointly, the top ten make up approximately 1.5% of the sample.

This entry belongs to a study of PD-L1 blockade in urothelial cancer (dated by TCRdb to the late 2010s). Looking at the study overall: All patients started therapy in the mid-2010s and received atezolizumab 1,200 mg intravenously every 3 weeks. An ECOG performance status of 0 or 1 was recorded for the patients, and 0 to 3 prior chemotherapy regimens had been received by the patients. Blood samples were analyzed 3 weeks after the start of treatment (second dose) and 6 weeks after the start of treatment. The study, an exploratory multi-omic analysis, examined somatic, immune and clinical correlates of response to PD-L1 blockade with atezolizumab in urothelial cancer. About nine tenths of the roughly 29 patients were males with bladder-origin urothelial cancer, and 18 of 29 reported a prior smoking history. Eight to ten patients achieved durable clinical benefit and about 19 did not. Blood samples gave median yields of 141,255 T cells and 80,000 or so unique TCRs, along with a median clonality of 0.080. Pretreatment blood TCR-seq was available for about 30 patients, at least one posttreatment blood collection was obtained for some 25 patients, and tumor TCR-seq was available for some 25 patients. Durable clinical benefit was defined as progression-free survival longer than 6 months, and TCR features were also tested against progression-free and overall survival. In the same patients who had TCR sequencing, pretreatment tumors also underwent whole exome sequencing and RNA sequencing. Pretreatment tumor samples, along with matched peripheral blood collected serially before and after atezolizumab treatment, underwent TCR sequencing.

Paper-wide results and their limitations: Patients with durable benefit showed greater expansion of tumor-associated TCR clones in peripheral blood 3 weeks after starting treatment (n of about 22, p = 0.022). A pretreatment peripheral blood TCR clonality below the median was linked to improved progression-free and overall survival. Because the sample size was small (n of about 29) and many exploratory analyses were performed, the results are intended to be hypothesis-generating.

The input for sequencing was PBMCs, taken around atezolizumab (anti-PD-L1) treatment. The sequence derives from a man between 60 and 70 years old with urothelial cancer.

CDR3 sequence: CASSRLAVGGAGANVLTF. In nucleotides, the sequence is TGTGCCAGCAGTCGACTAGCGGTAGGGGGGGCTGGGGCCAACGTCCTGACTTTC. This chain joins TRBV27 to TRBJ2-6; 9 bases in the middle match TRBD2. CDR1 MNHEY and CDR2 SMNVEV were looked up in the germline V gene (reference sequence). The CDR3 measures 18 amino acids from cysteine to phenylalanine. Only the CDR3 region is kept as DNA, spanning 54 bases read in frame from base 1. The V end gives up 5 bases and the J end 2 bases, leaving 10 bases in the junction not matched to a gene.